The present TCR beta chain was sequenced within a study of T cell changes during pregnancy in multiple sclerosis. The method was immunoSEQ multiplex PCR; TCRdb's version includes in-frame clones alone and lacks a portion of them. Found here are fewer than 50,000 clones, under 90% of them singletons; the top ten hold around 4.7%. The germline gives CDR1 GTSNPN, CDR2 SVGIG (reference sequence). This CDR3 is built from 13 residues. Trimming removed 5 bases at V and 6 bases at J, with 17 bases between. The V call is TRBV30, the J call TRBJ2-7, with TRBD2 as a possible D gene (6 bases). This TCR was sampled from a female donor in good health, enrolled as a control in a pregnancy study. The sequencing here drew on peripheral blood, taken in the second trimester of pregnancy. CDR3 sequence: CAWGRERGSEQYF. For the CDR3, the DNA is TGTGCCTGGGGACGGGAGAGGGGATCCGAGCAGTACTTC.